Below are 21 T cell receptor beta chains sequenced from a single sample in a study of beta chain features in type 1 diabetes. The whole isolated RNA underwent reverse transcription, so sequencing captured expressed TCRB transcripts. Sequencing used immunoSEQ multiplex PCR; TCRdb keeps in-frame clones, though not all of them. The sample lists about 220,000 clones, roughly a tenth seen once, with 1% to 1.5% in the top ten. The material sequenced was central memory CD4+ T cells from blood. These receptors were obtained from a man younger than 30 in good health.

The rearrangement uses TRBV30 and TRBJ2-2; 8 bases line up with TRBD2. Losses at the gene ends were 2 bases for V and 1 base for J; bases not matched to a gene: 12. The CDR3 length is 18 residues. Germline V gene sequence: CDR1 GTSNPN, CDR2 SVGIG (reference sequence). DNA of the CDR3: TGTGCCTGGAGTAAACGTCTGCCTAGCGGGTGGAACACCGGGGAGCTGTTTTTT. Its protein is CAWSKRLPSGWNTGELFF.

This clone came up a few times. The gene calls are TRBV11-2 and TRBJ2-5; perhaps D is TRBD1 or TRBD2 (5 bases each). The CDR3 is made up of 13 amino acids. Per the germline V gene, CDR1 is SGHAT and CDR2 is FQNNGV. Trimming removed 5 bases at V and 3 bases at J, with 10 bases between. The DNA of the CDR3 is TGTGCCAGCAGCCGAGGGGCAGAAGAGACCCAGTACTTC. Its translation: CASSRGAEETQYF.

The chain uses TRBV10-3 and TRBJ1-1, with D possibly being TRBD1 (5 bases). The CDR3 covers 14 residues. Germline V gene sequence: CDR1 ENHRY, CDR2 SYGVKD. The V end lost 0 bases, the J end lost 3 bases, and 8 bases lay between the germline ends. The CDR3 DNA follows: TGTGCCATCAGTGAGTCAGGGGTCGACACTGAAGCTTTCTTT. Its protein is CAISESGVDTEAFF.

A few counts support this clone. This chain joins TRBV5-1 and TRBJ2-2; D not resolved. Germline CDR1 and CDR2: SGHRS and YFSETQ. The CDR3 covers 15 residues. Trimming left V 1 base short and J 3 bases short, with 10 bases between. CDR3 coding DNA: TGCGCCAGCAGCTTGAATCCTACCGACACCGGGGAGCTGTTTTTT. Residues: CASSLNPTDTGELFF.

This clone has just a few counts. The chain couples TRBV5-1 to TRBJ2-1; D is unclear. Germline CDR1 is SGHRS and CDR2 is YFSETQ. Deletions cut 4 bases from V and 12 bases from J, with 23 bases between. The CDR3 runs to 15 residues. This CDR3 is CASSRTSPNAERQFF. The CDR3 coding sequence is TGCGCCAGCAGCAGAACCAGCCCCAACGCCGAACGGCAGTTCTTC.

This clone came up a few times. CDR3 nucleotides: TGCGCCAGCAGCCACGGACTAGCGGGTGAGCAGTACTTC. Protein sequence: CASSHGLAGEQYF. The V call is TRBV5-1, the J call TRBJ2-7; TRBD2 aligns across 11 bases. This CDR3 is 13 amino acids long. With V trimmed by 4 bases and J by 7 bases, 4 bases remained unmatched. Germline-derived CDR1 and CDR2 are SGHRS and YFSETQ.

A few counts support this clone. J is TRBJ1-3 and V is TRBV7-9; D ambiguous. V lost 1 base, J lost 0 bases, and 4 bases lay in between. The CDR3 length is 14 residues. Per germline, CDR1 SEHNR and CDR2 FQNEAQ (reference sequence). The DNA of the CDR3 is TGTGCCAGCAGCTTAGTAAGCTCTGGAAACACCATATATTTT. It codes for CASSLVSSGNTIYF.

There are a few counts of this clone. V usage is TRBV7-8 and J usage is TRBJ1-5, with D perhaps matching TRBD1 (5 bases). The CDR3 runs 14 residues. In germline, CDR1 is SGHVS, CDR2 FQNEAQ. The germline V and J ends were trimmed by 4 bases and 6 bases, with 13 bases remaining between them. In nucleotides, the CDR3 is TGTGCCAGCAGCTCCTCAGGGTTAAGTCAGCCCCAGCATTTT. Residues: CASSSSGLSQPQHF.

This sequence joins TRBV4-3 and TRBJ1-2; the match to TRBD1 covers 10 bases. The length of the CDR3 is 15 residues. The V segment lost 2 bases and the J segment 4 bases; nucleotides outside the gene matches: 4. The germline gives CDR1 LGHNA, CDR2 YSLEER. CDR3 in amino acids: CASSQLGTGVYGYTF. As DNA, the CDR3 is TGCGCCAGCAGCCAACTTGGGACAGGGGTCTATGGCTACACCTTC.

The chain joins TRBV4-2 to TRBJ1-2; no reliable D call. Germline CDR1 LGHNA, CDR2 YNFKEQ. The CDR3 runs to 16 residues. Trimming left V 0 bases short and J 0 bases short, with 11 bases between. In DNA form, the CDR3 reads TGTGCCAGCAGCCAAGATAGTAGAGTAGCTAACTATGGCTACACCTTC. It is translated as CASSQDSRVANYGYTF.

The chain combines TRBV2 with TRBJ1-5, with D perhaps TRBD1 (6 bases). Trimming cost V 6 bases and J 2 bases, with 8 bases left between them. CDR3 length equals 13 residues. The germline V gene encodes CDR1 SNHLY and CDR2 FYNNEI. DNA of the CDR3: TGTGCCAGCAGCGGACAGCGCAATCAGCCCCAGCATTTT. It codes for CASSGQRNQPQHF.

This rearrangement joins TRBV28 to TRBJ2-7; 7 bases map to TRBD2. The CDR3 has 17 amino acids. V lost 5 bases, J lost 0 bases, and 13 bases stayed unmatched. The germline gives CDR1 MDHEN, CDR2 SYDVKM. The CDR3: CASSAQRTRPYSYEQYF. As DNA, the CDR3 is TGTGCCAGCAGTGCGCAAAGGACTAGACCCTACTCCTACGAGCAGTACTTC.

This clone was observed a few times. The V gene is TRBV5-1, the J gene TRBJ2-4; weak D call: TRBD2 (5 bases). The CDR3 loop spans 15 amino acids. The V gene lost 3 bases and the J gene lost 1 base, with 11 bases spanning the gap. The V gene's germline CDR1 is SGHRS and CDR2 YFSETQ. CDR3 nucleotide sequence: TGCGCCAGCAGCTCCCGGGGTGACGCCAAAAACATTCAGTACTTC. It translates to CASSSRGDAKNIQYF.

Only a few counts were recorded for this clone. The rearrangement links TRBV5-1 to TRBJ2-5; D might be TRBD1 (6 bases). The germline CDR1 and CDR2 sequences are SGHRS and YFSETQ. The CDR3 totals 12 residues. Trimming took off 7 bases at V and 2 bases at J, with 9 bases between the two ends. The CDR3 spells CASRTDQETQYF. In DNA, the CDR3 is TGCGCCAGCCGGACAGATCAAGAGACCCAGTACTTC.

V is TRBV30 and J is TRBJ2-7; 7 bases line up with TRBD2. The junction had 11 bases not matched to a gene; V was cut back by 5 bases and J by 7 bases. Germline V gene data show CDR1 as GTSNPN and CDR2 as SVGIG (reference sequence). This CDR3 spans 13 amino acids. The CDR3 loop is CAWEAGETGEQYF. CDR3 DNA sequence: TGTGCCTGGGAGGCGGGAGAAACGGGTGAGCAGTACTTC.

J is TRBJ1-2 and V is TRBV4-1; D call uncertain. The CDR3 is 13 amino acids. Trimming took off 0 bases at V and 3 bases at J, with 5 bases between the two ends. Germline lookup yields CDR1 MGHRA and CDR2 YSYEKL. The CDR3 sequence: CASSQDGDYGYTF. DNA of the CDR3: TGCGCCAGCAGCCAAGATGGGGACTATGGCTACACCTTC.

The sample holds many counts of this clone. The rearrangement joins TRBV14 to TRBJ2-5; tentatively, D is TRBD1 (7 bases). The V gene lost 5 bases and the J gene lost 2 bases, with 12 bases spanning the gap. The CDR3 has 14 amino acids. Per germline, CDR1 SGHDN and CDR2 FVKESK. The chain's CDR3 is CASSKTGRQETQYF. The CDR3 region has the DNA TGTGCCAGCAGCAAGACAGGGAGGCAAGAGACCCAGTACTTC.

This rearrangement joins TRBV6-1 to TRBJ2-1, with 8 bases matching TRBD2. Germline V gene lookup returns CDR1 MNHNS and CDR2 SASEGT. V trimming: 7 bases; J trimming: 4 bases; junction bases outside the gene matches: 6. The CDR3 spans 14 residues. The CDR3 is CASTPGLGYNEQFF. CDR3 nucleotide sequence: TGTGCCAGCACTCCGGGACTAGGATACAATGAGCAGTTCTTC.

The V gene is TRBV18, the J gene TRBJ2-6; D is perhaps TRBD1 (5 bases). Germline CDR1 and CDR2: KGHSH and LQKENI. The V and J ends lost 4 bases and 1 base respectively, with 8 bases between them. The CDR3 has 15 amino acids. The CDR3 protein is CASSLGASGANVLTF. The CDR3 DNA is TGTGCCAGCTCACTAGGGGCTTCTGGGGCCAACGTCCTGACTTTC.

This clone appeared a few times. This chain uses TRBV30 with TRBJ1-1; D uncertain. The V gene lost 0 bases and the J gene lost 0 bases, with 5 bases spanning the gap. The CDR3 contains 13 residues. Germline V gene lookup returns CDR1 GTSNPN and CDR2 SVGIG (reference sequence). CDR3 sequence: CAWSVRLNTEAFF. As DNA, the CDR3 is TGTGCCTGGAGTGTACGGTTGAACACTGAAGCTTTCTTT.

This clone was detected a few times. The chain employs TRBV28 and TRBJ2-3; D is ambiguous. Between the trimmed V and J ends, which lost 4 bases and 1 base, there was a span of 12 bases. The germline V gene encodes CDR1 MDHEN and CDR2 SYDVKM. The CDR3 runs 15 residues. CDR3 DNA sequence: TGTGCCAGCAGTTCTTGGGTGGCCGGCACAGATACGCAGTATTTT. Translation gives CASSSWVAGTDTQYF.